These 10 T cell receptor beta chains were all obtained from the same sample, sequenced in a study of human T cells and chemical hapten exposure. Regarding time point: patch test 1, 2 weeks after DPC sensitization. The treatment: therapeutic diphenylcyclopropenone sensitization with weekly scalp DPC. Each CDR3 protein gets one entry after TCRdb re-called the RACE reads with MiXCR. The data contain some 400,000 distinct CDR3 sequences, nearly 5% of them singletons. The sample here was whole blood, taken in connection with sensitization to the hapten diphenylcyclopropenone (DPC). The origin of the receptors is a woman between 45 and 60 years old with alopecia areata. Some clones in this sample may be carry-over from other donors' samples.

This clonotype was counted at least ten times. The CDR3 nucleotides read TGTGCCAGCAGCTTAGAGCGGGGTTCACCCCTCCACTTT. This codes for CASSLERGSPLHF. This chain connects TRBV7-9 to TRBJ1-6; D is ambiguous. Trimming pared 1 base from V and 9 bases from J, leaving 7 bases between. The CDR3 is 13 amino acids. Germline CDR1 is SEHNR and CDR2 is FQNEAQ (reference sequence).

This clonotype appeared many times. The rearrangement uses TRBV28 and TRBJ2-2; TRBD1 agrees at 9 bases. The CDR3 has 15 residues. V lost 5 bases and J lost 5; bases outside the gene matches: 6. CDR1 is MDHEN, CDR2 SYDVKM, per germline. CDR3 nucleotides: TGTGCCAGCAGTGCCCCCGGGACAGGGACCGGGGAGCTGTTTTTT. This codes for CASSAPGTGTGELFF.

In this sample, this clonotype turned up a few times. The chain carries TRBV20-1 and TRBJ1-4; D gene ambiguous. The CDR3 is made up of 13 amino acids. Germline CDR1 reads DFQATT; CDR2 reads SNEGSKA (reference sequence). V shed 4 bases and J shed 10 bases, with 16 bases lying between them. The CDR3 spells CSATFLDGGKLFF. CDR3 DNA sequence: TGCAGTGCTACCTTCTTGGACGGAGGAAAACTGTTTTTT.

Details on this clonotype: An end of the junction differs from the germline gene, which may be a read error. This chain connects TRBV7-9 to TRBJ1-5, with D uncertain. CDR3 size: 14 residues. The germline V gene has CDR1 SEHNR and CDR2 FQNEAQ (reference sequence). CDR3 nucleotide sequence: TGTGCCGGCAGCCTGCCGGGCCGCAATCAGCCCCAGCATTTT. It encodes CAGSLPGRNQPQHF.

V and J are TRBV14 and TRBJ1-1; D might be TRBD1 (6 bases). V lost 2 bases, J lost 10 bases, and 20 bases lay in between. Germline V gene lookup returns CDR1 SGHDN and CDR2 FVKESK. The CDR3 runs 15 residues. The CDR3 region is CASSQSSSGVPGAFF. In DNA, the CDR3 is TGTGCCAGCAGCCAATCCTCTTCAGGGGTGCCGGGAGCTTTCTTT.

This clonotype was recorded at least ten times. The chain uses TRBV7-9 and TRBJ2-7; 11 nucleotides match TRBD2. The CDR3 loop spans 15 amino acids. Trimming took 7 bases from V and 3 from J; bases not matched to a gene: 8. Germline V gene sequence: CDR1 SEHNR, CDR2 FQNEAQ (reference sequence). The CDR3 region is CASNLGTSGNYEQYF. In DNA form, the CDR3 reads TGTGCCAGCAACCTTGGGACTAGCGGTAACTACGAGCAGTACTTC. Complete variable domain (other parts from reference TRBV7-9 and TRBJ2-7): DTGVSQNPRHKITKRGQNVTFRCDPISEHNRLYWYRQTLGQGPEFLTYFQNEAQLEKSRLLSDRFSAERPKGSFSTLEIQRTEQGDSAMYLCASNLGTSGNYEQYFGPGTRLTVT.

This clonotype has ten or more counts. CDR3 DNA sequence: TGTGCCAGCAGCCGAAACAGGGCTGGAAACACCATATATTTT. It specifies CASSRNRAGNTIYF. The chain is built from TRBV11-2 and TRBJ1-3; possibly TRBD1 for D (6 bases). The CDR3 length is 14 residues. Trimming pared 5 bases from V and 2 bases from J, leaving 10 bases between. The germline CDR1 and CDR2 sequences are SGHAT and FQNNGV.

In this sample, this clonotype turned up a few times. The chain couples TRBV19 to TRBJ2-1; the D gene is possibly TRBD1 (5 bases). The CDR3 runs to 14 residues. The germline gives CDR1 LNHDA, CDR2 SQIVND (reference sequence). Trimming left V 3 bases short and J 8 bases short, with 14 bases between. In DNA, the CDR3 is TGTGCCAGTAGTATCCAGGGAATTAGCCATGAGCAGTTCTTC. It encodes CASSIQGISHEQFF.

This clonotype appeared a few times. The V gene is TRBV20-1, the J gene TRBJ2-7; no clear D gene. The CDR3 has 13 amino acids. From germline, CDR1 is DFQATT and CDR2 SNEGSKA (reference sequence). CDR3 sequence reads: CRALGESSYEQYF. As DNA, the CDR3 is TGCAGGGCCCTAGGCGAAAGCTCCTACGAGCAGTACTTC.

With respect to this clonotype: This may come from a read error, since a much larger clone is one base off. The rearrangement joins TRBV6-5 to TRBJ2-3; D is undetermined. This CDR3 region has 13 residues. Germline lookup yields CDR1 MNHEY and CDR2 SVGAGI. The CDR3 nucleotides are TGTGCCAGCGAGGCTTCCAGCACATATACGCAGTATTTT. Translated: CASEASSTYTQYF.